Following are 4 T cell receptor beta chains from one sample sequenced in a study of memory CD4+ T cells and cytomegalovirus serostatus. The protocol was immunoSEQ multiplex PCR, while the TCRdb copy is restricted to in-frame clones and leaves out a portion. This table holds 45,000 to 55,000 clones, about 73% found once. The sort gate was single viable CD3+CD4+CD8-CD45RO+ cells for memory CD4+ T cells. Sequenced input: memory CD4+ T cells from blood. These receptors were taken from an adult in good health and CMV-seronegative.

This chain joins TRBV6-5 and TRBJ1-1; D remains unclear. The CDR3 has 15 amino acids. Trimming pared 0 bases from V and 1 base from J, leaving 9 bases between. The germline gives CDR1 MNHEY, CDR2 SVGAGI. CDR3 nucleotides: TGTGCCAGCAGTTACTCGAGAAGCAAGAACACTGAAGCTTTCTTT. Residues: CASSYSRSKNTEAFF.

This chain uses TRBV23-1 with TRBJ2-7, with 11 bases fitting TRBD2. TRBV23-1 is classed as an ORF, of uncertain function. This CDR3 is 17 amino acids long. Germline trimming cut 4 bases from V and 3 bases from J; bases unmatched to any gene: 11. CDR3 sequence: CASSPTSLAGEFYEQYF. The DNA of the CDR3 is TGCGCCAGCAGTCCCACCTCACTAGCGGGAGAATTCTACGAGCAGTACTTC.

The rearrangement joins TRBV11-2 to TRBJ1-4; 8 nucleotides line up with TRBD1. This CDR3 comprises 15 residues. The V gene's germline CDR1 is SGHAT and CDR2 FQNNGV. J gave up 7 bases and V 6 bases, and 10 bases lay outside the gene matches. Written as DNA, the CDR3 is TGTGCCAGCAGGGATATCAGGGGGCGAGGTGAAAAACTGTTTTTT. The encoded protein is CASRDIRGRGEKLFF.

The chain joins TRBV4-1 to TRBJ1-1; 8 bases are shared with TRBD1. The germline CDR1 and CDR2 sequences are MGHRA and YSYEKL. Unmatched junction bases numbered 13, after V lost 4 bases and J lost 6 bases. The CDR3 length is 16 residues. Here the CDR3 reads CASSRGTGLRVPEAFF. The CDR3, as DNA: TGCGCCAGCAGCCGAGGGACAGGTTTGCGTGTACCTGAAGCTTTCTTT.